These 19 T cell receptor beta chains were all obtained from the same sample, sequenced in a study of shared clonotypes between healthy human individuals. The assay was immunoSEQ multiplex PCR, and TCRdb's table has in-frame clones only and misses some. The profile shows around 600,000 clones, approximately 95% of them singletons. The naive CD8 fraction comprised CD45RO-negative cells positively selected for CCR7 and excluded terminally differentiated effector memory CD45RA+ cells. Sequences were obtained from naive CD8+ T cells sorted from blood. These receptors came from a woman in her 30s in good health.

This clone appeared once. This sequence joins TRBV4-2 and TRBJ1-2; the D gene is possibly TRBD1 (5 bases). V lost 1 base, J lost 2 bases, and 11 bases lay in between. Germline CDR1 and CDR2: LGHNA and YNFKEQ. This CDR3 has 15 amino acids. DNA for the CDR3: TGTGCCAGCAGCCAAGTCGTGGGGCAGAACTATGGCTACACCTTC. Encoded protein: CASSQVVGQNYGYTF.

This chain joins TRBV27 and TRBJ2-7; D is uncertain. Trimming stripped 4 bases from V and 3 bases from J, with 10 bases between. The CDR3 has 13 amino acids. The germline V gene encodes CDR1 MNHEY and CDR2 SMNVEV (reference sequence). The CDR3 spells CASSYRRDYEQYF. The CDR3, as DNA: TGTGCCAGCAGTTACCGGCGAGACTACGAGCAGTACTTC.

The V gene is TRBV6-1, the J gene TRBJ2-5; D is possibly TRBD2 (6 bases). Trimming removed 3 bases from V and 2 bases from J, with 10 bases in between. The CDR3 is made up of 14 amino acids. Germline V gene lookup returns CDR1 MNHNS and CDR2 SASEGT. The CDR3 bases are TGTGCCAGCAGTGACAGGGACTCGCAAGAGACCCAGTACTTC. The encoded protein is CASSDRDSQETQYF.

J is TRBJ2-2 and V is TRBV2, with D uncertain. CDR1 is SNHLY and CDR2 is FYNNEI in the germline V gene. V was trimmed by 3 bases and J by 5 bases, leaving 16 bases between them. This CDR3 region has 16 residues. The CDR3 DNA reads TGTGCCAGCAGTGAGACCACGGAAACAGAAACCGGGGAGCTGTTTTTT. The encoded protein is CASSETTETETGELFF.

The chain joins TRBV27 to TRBJ2-7, with 7 bases matching TRBD1. The ends lost 2 bases at V and 2 bases at J; junction bases unmatched: 3. The CDR3 has 14 amino acids. CDR1 is MNHEY, CDR2 SMNVEV, per germline (reference sequence). The CDR3 nucleotides are TGTGCCAGCAGTTTAGGGACAGAACCCTACGAGCAGTACTTC. This gives the protein CASSLGTEPYEQYF.

V gene TRBV10-1 combines with J gene TRBJ1-4; D is unclear. The CDR3 sequence is 15 residues long. Germline-derived CDR1 and CDR2 are WNHNN and SYGVQD (reference sequence). Trimming took 5 bases from V and 4 from J, leaving 14 bases between them. CDR3 DNA: TGCGCCAGCAGTTCTCGTGGGCCCAATAATGAAAAACTGTTTTTT. Translated, it gives CASSSRGPNNEKLFF.

This chain links TRBV27 with TRBJ1-2; no clear D gene. Germline CDR1 MNHEY, CDR2 SMNVEV (reference sequence). The CDR3 has 16 amino acids. V was cut by 4 bases and J by 0 bases, with 15 bases left in between. The CDR3 DNA reads TGTGCCAGCAGTTCACGATCCGGTAGGCCTAACTATGGCTACACCTTC. This codes for CASSSRSGRPNYGYTF.

V usage is TRBV27 and J usage is TRBJ2-7, with D perhaps given as TRBD1 or TRBD2 (5 bases each). Germline assignment: CDR1 MNHEY and CDR2 SMNVEV (reference sequence). V lost 5 bases and J 2 bases, leaving 10 bases between the germline ends. The length of the CDR3 is 13 residues. CDR3 coding DNA: TGTGCCAGCAGTGGGGACCCTGCCTACGAGCAGTACTTC. Its translation is CASSGDPAYEQYF.

The rearrangement links TRBV27 to TRBJ2-7; 12 bases map to TRBD2. CDR3 length: 15 residues. Losses at the gene ends were 9 bases for V and 0 bases for J; bases not matched to a gene: 6. Per germline, CDR1 MNHEY and CDR2 SMNVEV (reference sequence). The CDR3 nucleotides read TGTGCCAGTACCGGACTAGCGGGAAGCTCCTACGAGCAGTACTTC. Protein sequence: CASTGLAGSSYEQYF.

The rearrangement links TRBV15 to TRBJ2-5; 9 positions agree with TRBD2. The V gene end was trimmed by 4 bases and the J gene end by 5 bases; junction bases not matched to a gene: 11. The CDR3 loop spans 16 amino acids. Looked up from germline, CDR1 is LNHNV and CDR2 is YYDKDF (reference sequence). The CDR3 spells CATSTPEREARETQYF. The CDR3 region has the DNA TGTGCCACCAGCACACCCGAGCGGGAGGCGAGGGAGACCCAGTACTTC.

The chain combines TRBV5-6 with TRBJ2-2, with D tentatively TRBD2 (5 bases). CDR1 SGHDT and CDR2 YYEEEE come from the germline V gene. V dropped 3 bases and J dropped 8 bases, with 11 bases sitting between them. This CDR3 is built from 13 residues. CDR3 in DNA: TGTGCCAGCAGCTCGGGAACCCCGGGGGAGCTGTTTTTT. Translated, it gives CASSSGTPGELFF.

The J gene is TRBJ1-2, the V gene TRBV30; D ambiguous. V was cut by 2 bases and J by 4 bases, with 8 bases left in between. The CDR3 is 12 residues long. The germline gives CDR1 GTSNPN, CDR2 SVGIG (reference sequence). Here the CDR3 DNA reads TGTGCCTGGAGTCAAGACTTCTATGGCTACACCTTC. Translated, it gives CAWSQDFYGYTF.

The chain has TRBV7-2 and TRBJ2-5; 14 nucleotides agree with TRBD2. The J call may be wrong; the DNA end is better matched by TRBJ2-7. Germline V gene lookup returns CDR1 SGHTA and CDR2 FQGNSA. The CDR3 has 15 amino acids. Here the CDR3 reads CASSSGTSGRYEQYF. CDR3 DNA sequence: TGTGCCAGCAGCTCAGGGACTAGCGGGAGATACGAGCAGTACTTC.

The chain links TRBV28 to TRBJ1-1; D unclear. There are 13 residues in the CDR3. Germline V gene lookup returns CDR1 MDHEN and CDR2 SYDVKM. V gave up 7 bases and J gave up 0 bases, with 9 bases separating them. CDR3 amino acids: CASNPGMNTEAFF. The CDR3 DNA follows: TGTGCCAGCAATCCCGGGATGAACACTGAAGCTTTCTTT.

The chain recombines TRBV6-5 with TRBJ1-1; D not certain. Trimming shortened V by 6 bases and J by 3 bases, and 11 bases separated the two germline ends. The CDR3 length is 13 residues. Germline assignment: CDR1 MNHEY and CDR2 SVGAGI. CDR3 region: CASRPPRYTEAFF. As DNA, the CDR3 is TGTGCCAGCAGACCCCCCAGGTACACTGAAGCTTTCTTT.

The chain has TRBV6-6 and TRBJ1-5; D is undetermined. V dropped 3 bases and J dropped 0 bases, with 3 bases sitting between them. Germline lookup yields CDR1 MNHNY and CDR2 SVGAGI (reference sequence). This CDR3 spans 13 amino acids. In DNA form, the CDR3 reads TGTGCCAGCAGTTATAATAGCAATCAGCCCCAGCATTTT. As protein: CASSYNSNQPQHF.

The rearrangement uses TRBV18 and TRBJ1-2; possible D gene TRBD1, 6 bases. The V end was cut by 4 bases, the J end by 3 bases, with 15 bases between. Germline CDR1 is KGHSH and CDR2 is LQKENI. The CDR3 extends over 15 amino acids. The CDR3 loop reads CASSREQGLDYGYTF. In nucleotides, the CDR3 is TGTGCCAGCTCACGAGAACAGGGCTTGGACTATGGCTACACCTTC.

V and J are TRBV14 and TRBJ2-1; 12 nucleotides line up with TRBD2. V lost 1 base to trimming and J lost 4 bases; unmatched junction nucleotides: 2. Germline CDR1 SGHDN, CDR2 FVKESK. The CDR3 runs 16 residues. CDR3: CASSQVGLAGYNEQFF. CDR3 sequence (DNA): TGTGCCAGCAGCCAAGTGGGACTAGCGGGTTACAATGAGCAGTTCTTC.

V is TRBV5-1 and J is TRBJ2-3, with D possibly being TRBD2 (5 bases). CDR3 length: 15 residues. Germline lookup yields CDR1 SGHRS and CDR2 YFSETQ. V lost 2 bases and J 0 bases, leaving 10 bases between the germline ends. The CDR3 nucleotides are TGCGCCAGCAGCTTCATTAAGCGGAGCACAGATACGCAGTATTTT. Its translation is CASSFIKRSTDTQYF.